This entry is about one T cell receptor (beta chain). Other DNA sequences within the sample encode an identical CDR3. Produced via immunoSEQ multiplex PCR; TCRdb's table is partial and in-frame only. The table shows some 2,100,000 clones, with approximately 96% occurring only once. The data were obtained in a study of shared clonotypes between healthy human individuals. This CDR3 is 14 amino acids long. Germline V gene data show CDR1 as ENHRY and CDR2 as SYGVKD. The V end lost 0 bases, the J end lost 4 bases, and 7 bases lay between the germline ends. The rearrangement uses TRBV10-3 and TRBJ1-5, with D possibly being TRBD1 (5 bases). This TCR was recovered from a man aged 18 to 29 in good health. The specimen sequenced was naive CD4+ T cells sorted from blood. As for subset: CD45RA+ positively selected. Here the CDR3 DNA reads TGTGCCATCAGTGAGTCGACAGTGAATCAGCCCCAGCATTTT. This codes for CAISESTVNQPQHF.